This T cell receptor (beta chain) was documented in a study of CD8+CD57+ T cells in acquired aplastic anemia. At the level of the study: Each DNA sample taken from sorted CD4+ and CD8+ cells came to approximately 3.3 ug on average.

Using genomic DNA as the template, TCR beta VDJ and CDR3 profiling was carried out. TCRdb recomputed calls from the reads with MiXCR, one row per CDR3 protein. This table holds over 150,000 distinct CDR3 sequences, approximately 49% found once. About this clonotype itself: One junction end does not reproduce the germline sequence, and a read error may be involved.

CDR1 is SNHLY and CDR2 is FYNNEI in the germline V gene. The CDR3 runs to 15 residues. The receptor's source is a human donor in good health, serving as a control. The chain is built from TRBV2 and TRBJ2-1; 10 bases are shared with TRBD2. Sequencing input: sorted CD4+, CD8+, or CD8+CD57+ T cells (not recorded which) from PBMCs. The CDR3 region has the DNA TGCGCCAGCAGTGAGTCAGCGGGAGGGTACAATGAGCAGTTCTTC. This codes for CASSESAGGYNEQFF.